This passage covers 14 T cell receptor beta chains from one sample sequenced in a study of molecular identifiers for immune sequencing clone quantification. TCRdb re-called the PCR reads through MiXCR, storing one row per CDR3 protein. The table includes tens of thousands of distinct CDR3 sequences, 20% to 30% detected once. The sequenced sample consisted of naive CD8+ T cells from blood, with Jurkat cell RNA spiked in. Sample subset: FACS-sorted CD8+CD4-CCR7+CD45RA+ naive T cells. Receptors were obtained from a human donor in good health. Some libraries in this study had Jurkat cell RNA spiked in.

This clonotype was seen more than once but under ten times. The genes are TRBV12-5 and TRBJ2-3, with TRBD2 matching over 14 bases. Germline CDR1 reads LGHNT; CDR2 reads FRNRAP. This CDR3 is 17 amino acids long. V was clipped by 1 base and J by 4 bases; unmatched bases: 4. Here the CDR3 reads CASGLEGLAGAPDTQYF. CDR3 sequence (DNA): TGTGCTAGTGGTTTGGAGGGACTAGCGGGGGCCCCAGATACGCAGTATTTT.

Worth noting for this clonotype: This could be a read error, since a much larger clone is one nucleotide away. V gene TRBV7-9 combines with J gene TRBJ2-3; 9 nucleotides agree with TRBD2. This CDR3 comprises 18 residues. The germline V gene encodes CDR1 SEHNR and CDR2 FQNEAQ (reference sequence). V shed 3 bases and J 2 bases; nucleotides not matched to a gene: 12. The CDR3 region is CASSFRWLAGNNTDTQYF. The DNA for the CDR3 is TGTGCCAGCAGCTTCAGGTGGCTAGCGGGGAACAACACAGATACGCAGTATTTT.

This clonotype has a handful of counts. The CDR3 DNA reads TGTGCCAGCAGTTTATTGGGACAGGGAGCCACCATATATTTT. Translated, it gives CASSLLGQGATIYF. This chain joins TRBV12-3 or TRBV12-4 and TRBJ1-3, with 9 bases fitting TRBD1. Trimming cost V 2 bases and J 9 bases; bases outside gene matches: 5. The CDR3 has 14 amino acids.

This clonotype appeared many times. The J gene is TRBJ1-1, the V gene TRBV19, with 9 bases matching TRBD1. CDR3 length equals 15 residues. V dropped 4 bases and J dropped 3; count of bases not matched to a gene: 6. CDR1 and CDR2 (germline): LNHDA, SQIVND (reference sequence). The CDR3: CASSRQGELHTEAFF. The CDR3 DNA follows: TGTGCCAGTAGTAGACAGGGGGAACTGCACACTGAAGCTTTCTTT.

In the case of this clonotype: A much larger clone is a single base away; this may be a read error. This chain joins TRBV5-8 and TRBJ1-4; unclear D gene. The CDR3 length is 15 residues. Germline loops: CDR1 SGHTS, CDR2 YDEGEE. This chain's CDR3 is CASRSFDTSNEKLIF. The CDR3 bases are TGTGCCAGCAGGTCTTTTGACACCTCTAATGAAAAACTGATTTTT.

For this clonotype: A single base separates this from a much larger clone, so it may be a read error. V usage is TRBV4-2 and J usage is TRBJ2-2; no firm D call. The CDR3 loop spans 16 amino acids. Trimming shortened V by 0 bases and J by 9 bases, and 17 bases separated the two germline ends. Germline-derived CDR1 and CDR2 are LGHNA and YNFKEQ. CDR3 residues: CASSQEGIQITRELFF. CDR3 DNA sequence: TGTGCCAGCAGCCAAGAGGGGATTCAGATTACCAGGGAGCTGTTTTTT.

There are many counts of this clonotype. The rearrangement joins TRBV4-1 to TRBJ2-2; maybe TRBD1 (5 bases). The length of the CDR3 is 16 residues. The ends were cut back, 2 bases at V and 4 bases at J, with 14 bases in the middle. Germline V gives CDR1 MGHRA, CDR2 YSYEKL. CDR3 protein: CASSQTGYASTGELFF. The CDR3 region has the DNA TGCGCCAGCAGCCAAACAGGATATGCGAGCACCGGGGAGCTGTTTTTT.

The chain uses TRBV6-2 or TRBV6-3 and TRBJ1-5, with 9 nucleotides matching TRBD1. The CDR3 runs to 18 residues. V lost 2 bases, J lost 2 bases, and 10 bases stayed unmatched. Germline V CDR1 and CDR2: MNHEY, SVGEGT. CDR3 in amino acids: CASSYTGQGFIGNQPQHF. Here the CDR3 DNA reads TGTGCCAGCAGTTACACGGGACAGGGTTTTATTGGCAATCAGCCCCAGCATTTT.

This chain links TRBV27 with TRBJ2-1; 10 positions match TRBD2. V trimming: 2 bases; J trimming: 4 bases; junction bases outside the gene matches: 2. The CDR3 is 15 residues long. Germline CDR1 reads MNHEY; CDR2 reads SMNVEV (reference sequence). CDR3 in DNA: TGTGCCAGCAGTTTAGCTAGCGGGGGATACAATGAGCAGTTCTTC. Residues: CASSLASGGYNEQFF.

The chain has TRBV20-1 and TRBJ2-1; 9 bases are a match to TRBD2. Germline CDR1 reads DFQATT; CDR2 reads SNEGSKA (reference sequence). The V gene end was trimmed by 0 bases and the J gene end by 6 bases; junction bases not matched to a gene: 9. This CDR3 has 16 residues. This CDR3 reads CSAREAGGAPGNEQFF. In nucleotides, the CDR3 is TGCAGTGCTAGAGAAGCGGGAGGCGCCCCTGGCAATGAGCAGTTCTTC.

There are a few counts of this clonotype. The chain combines TRBV12-3 or TRBV12-4 with TRBJ2-7, with D perhaps TRBD1 or TRBD2 (5 bases each). The CDR3 covers 16 residues. V lost 5 bases to trimming and J lost 2 bases, with 19 bases between them. The CDR3 sequence is CASSTYSLGRTYEQYF. The CDR3 DNA reads as TGTGCCAGCAGTACTTATTCCCTGGGACGGACCTACGAGCAGTACTTC.

The gene calls are TRBV9 and TRBJ2-3; the match to TRBD1 covers 8 bases. Germline trimming cut 1 base from V and 0 bases from J; bases unmatched to any gene: 10. The CDR3 has 18 amino acids. The germline gives CDR1 SGDLS, CDR2 YYNGEE. This CDR3 reads CASSVPGQVPTSTDTQYF. The CDR3, as DNA: TGTGCCAGCAGCGTACCGGGACAGGTACCCACCAGCACAGATACGCAGTATTTT.

In regard to this clonotype: One junction end does not reproduce the germline sequence, and a read error may be involved. This chain joins TRBV3-1 and TRBJ2-1; D is undetermined. This CDR3 contains 15 residues. In germline, CDR1 is LGHDT, CDR2 YNNKEL (reference sequence). CDR3 in DNA: TGTGCCAGCAGCCAAGATCCGGGCTTCTACAATGAGCAGCTCTTC. The encoded protein is CASSQDPGFYNEQLF.

In its sample, this clonotype was seen many times. The chain uses TRBV7-2 and TRBJ2-7; D might be TRBD1 (8 bases). The CDR3 extends over 15 amino acids. V lost 5 bases and J lost 3, with 17 bases in between. Germline CDR1 reads SGHTA; CDR2 reads FQGNSA. The DNA for the CDR3 is TGTGCCAGCAGCCCAGCCTACAGGGGGGGCTACGAGCAGTACTTC. Protein: CASSPAYRGGYEQYF. The full variable domain, its missing parts supplied by reference TRBV7-2 and TRBJ2-7, is GAGVSQSPSNKVTEKGKDVELRCDPISGHTALYWYRQSLGQGLEFLIYFQGNSAPDKSGLPSDRFSAERTGGSVSTLTIQRTQQEDSAVYLCASSPAYRGGYEQYFGPGTRLTVT.